This T cell receptor beta chain appears in the sequencing data of a study of identical twins. Study outcomes and limitations: In cord blood, abundant beta clonotypes had fewer insertions; memory showed no trend. Invariant MAIT and iNKT cells may have partly biased zero-insertion analyses.

This clonotype was counted many times. The antigen is not known. The CDR3 sequence is 16 residues long. In germline, CDR1 is SQVTM, CDR2 ANQGSEA. Germline trimming cut 6 bases from V and 0 bases from J; bases unmatched to any gene: 13. TCRdb reprocessed the 5' RACE reads with MiXCR, giving one entry per CDR3 protein. The table shows roughly 690,000 distinct CDR3 sequences, with approximately 22% occurring only once. The data also belong to a second study, concerning T cells expressing NK-cell markers. That publication notes: Sorted CD3+CD56+NKG2C+, CD3+CD56+NKG2C- and CD3+CD56-NKG2C+ T cells supplied TCR beta repertoires.

Sequencing was done on a sample of PBMCs. The chain couples TRBV29-1 to TRBJ1-1, with 7 bases matching TRBD1. The TCR comes from a woman between 18 and 30 years old in good health. CDR3 region: CSVSDRDRILNTEAFF. CDR3 DNA sequence: TGCAGCGTCAGCGACCGGGACAGAATACTGAACACTGAAGCTTTCTTT.